What follows describes a single TCR beta chain. What it recognizes is unknown. PCR employed 60 Vbeta and 13 Jbeta primers. Only in-frame clones appear in the TCRdb table, and some are missing; sequencing was by immunoSEQ multiplex PCR. Of more than 65,000 clones listed, about 74% are singletons. CDR1 SGDLS and CDR2 YYNGEE come from the germline V gene. Trimming took off 0 bases at V and 3 bases at J, with 12 bases between the two ends. The CDR3 is 16 residues long. The record originates from a study of cytomegalovirus exposure and HLA in healthy donors. Study-wide findings and caveats: There were some V segments, including TRBV6-2 and TRBV6-3, excluded as indistinguishable. In a later analysis, specific HLA alleles were associated with 15,000 or so TCR beta sequences at a 0.05 false discovery rate. The listing of fewer than 200 TCR beta chains classed them as cytomegalovirus-associated.

This chain connects TRBV9 to TRBJ2-2; the D is unclear. The TCR was taken from a woman aged 60-70 years in good health and CMV-seropositive. Sequencing was carried out using PBMCs. CDR3 residues: CASSVGFAAHTGELFF. CDR3 bases: TGTGCCAGCAGCGTAGGATTTGCGGCACACACCGGGGAGCTGTTTTTT.